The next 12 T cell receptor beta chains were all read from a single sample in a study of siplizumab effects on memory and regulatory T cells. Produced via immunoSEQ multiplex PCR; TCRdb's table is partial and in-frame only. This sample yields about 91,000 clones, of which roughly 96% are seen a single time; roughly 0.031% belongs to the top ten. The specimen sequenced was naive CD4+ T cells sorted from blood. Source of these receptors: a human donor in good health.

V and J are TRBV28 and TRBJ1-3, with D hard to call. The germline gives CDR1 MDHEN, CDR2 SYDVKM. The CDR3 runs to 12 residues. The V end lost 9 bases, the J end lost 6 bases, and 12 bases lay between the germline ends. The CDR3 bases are TGTGCCAGTCGGGTAGGGTCAAACACCATATATTTT. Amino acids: CASRVGSNTIYF. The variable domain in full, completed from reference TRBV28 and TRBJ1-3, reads DVKVTQSSRYLVKRTGEKVFLECVQDMDHENMFWYRQDPGLGLRLIYFSYDVKMKEKGDIPEGYSVSREKKERFSLILESASTNQTSMYLCASRVGSNTIYFGEGSWLTVV.

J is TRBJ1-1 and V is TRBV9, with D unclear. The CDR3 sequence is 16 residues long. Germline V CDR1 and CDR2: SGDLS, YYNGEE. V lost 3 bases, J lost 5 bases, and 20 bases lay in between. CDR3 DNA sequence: TGTGCCAGCAGCGCGACGTCGGTGGTAACGGGGACTGAAGCTTTCTTT. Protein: CASSATSVVTGTEAFF.

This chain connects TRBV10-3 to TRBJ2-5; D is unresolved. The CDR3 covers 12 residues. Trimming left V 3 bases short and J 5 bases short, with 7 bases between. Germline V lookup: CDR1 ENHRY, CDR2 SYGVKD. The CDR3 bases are TGTGCCATCAGTGATGGGGTGGAGACCCAGTACTTC. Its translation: CAISDGVETQYF.

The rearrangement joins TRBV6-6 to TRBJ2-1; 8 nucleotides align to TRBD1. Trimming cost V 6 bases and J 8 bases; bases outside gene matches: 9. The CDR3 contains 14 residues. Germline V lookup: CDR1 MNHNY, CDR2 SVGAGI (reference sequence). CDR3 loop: CASRARQGADEQFF. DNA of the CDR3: TGTGCCAGCAGAGCACGCCAGGGGGCCGATGAGCAGTTCTTC.

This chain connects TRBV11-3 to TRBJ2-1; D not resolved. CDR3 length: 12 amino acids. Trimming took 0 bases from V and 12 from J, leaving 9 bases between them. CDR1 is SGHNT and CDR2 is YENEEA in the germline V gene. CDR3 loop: CASSLDGFGQFF. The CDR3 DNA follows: TGTGCCAGCAGCTTAGATGGGTTTGGGCAGTTCTTC.

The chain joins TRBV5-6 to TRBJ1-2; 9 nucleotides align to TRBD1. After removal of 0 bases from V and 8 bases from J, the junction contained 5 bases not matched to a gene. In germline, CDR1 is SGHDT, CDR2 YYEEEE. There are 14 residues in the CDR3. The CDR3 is CASSLAQGAGGYTF. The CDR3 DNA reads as TGTGCCAGCAGCTTGGCACAGGGGGCTGGGGGCTACACCTTC.

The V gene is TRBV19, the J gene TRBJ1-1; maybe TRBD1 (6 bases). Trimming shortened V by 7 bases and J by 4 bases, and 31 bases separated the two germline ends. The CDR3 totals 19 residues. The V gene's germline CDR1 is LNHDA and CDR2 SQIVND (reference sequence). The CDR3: CASKVGQVGGRGWRTEAFF. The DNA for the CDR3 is TGTGCCAGTAAGGTTGGCCAGGTAGGGGGAAGGGGGTGGCGCACTGAAGCTTTCTTT.

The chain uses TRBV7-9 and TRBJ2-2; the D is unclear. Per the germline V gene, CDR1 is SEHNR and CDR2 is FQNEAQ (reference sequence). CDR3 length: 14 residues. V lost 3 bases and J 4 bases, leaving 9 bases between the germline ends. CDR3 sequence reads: CASSFIIGTGELFF. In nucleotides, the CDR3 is TGTGCCAGCAGCTTTATAATTGGCACCGGGGAGCTGTTTTTT. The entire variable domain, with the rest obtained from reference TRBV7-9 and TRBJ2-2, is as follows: DTGVSQNPRHKITKRGQNVTFRCDPISEHNRLYWYRQTLGQGPEFLTYFQNEAQLEKSRLLSDRFSAERPKGSFSTLEIQRTEQGDSAMYLCASSFIIGTGELFFGEGSRLTVL.

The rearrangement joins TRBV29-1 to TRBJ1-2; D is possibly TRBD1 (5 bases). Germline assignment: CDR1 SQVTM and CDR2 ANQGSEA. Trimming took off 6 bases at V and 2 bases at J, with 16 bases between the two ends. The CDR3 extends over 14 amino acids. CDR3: CSVLGGGSNYGYTF. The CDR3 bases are TGCAGCGTCTTGGGTGGGGGATCCAACTATGGCTACACCTTC.

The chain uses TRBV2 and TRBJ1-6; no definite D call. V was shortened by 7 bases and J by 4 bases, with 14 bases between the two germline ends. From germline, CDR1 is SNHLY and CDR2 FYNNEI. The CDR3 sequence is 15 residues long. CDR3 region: CASKEETVYNSPLHF. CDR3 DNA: TGTGCCAGCAAAGAGGAGACGGTATATAATTCACCCCTCCACTTT.

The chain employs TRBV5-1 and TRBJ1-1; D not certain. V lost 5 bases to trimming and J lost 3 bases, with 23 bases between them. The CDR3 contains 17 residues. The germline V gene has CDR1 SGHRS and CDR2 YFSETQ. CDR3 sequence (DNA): TGCGCCAGCAGACTCACGTCGGCCCTAGCCTGGGACACTGAAGCTTTCTTT. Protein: CASRLTSALAWDTEAFF.

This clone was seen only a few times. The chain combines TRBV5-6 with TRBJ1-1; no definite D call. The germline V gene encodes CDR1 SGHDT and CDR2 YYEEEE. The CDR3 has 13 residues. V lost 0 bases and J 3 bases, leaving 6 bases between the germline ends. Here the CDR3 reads CASSLALYTEAFF. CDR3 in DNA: TGTGCCAGCAGCTTGGCCTTGTACACTGAAGCTTTCTTT.